The clone carrying this TCR beta chain was recorded many times. The source of the sample is a study of neurological immune-mediated disorders. MiXCR was run by TCRdb on the 5' RACE reads, yielding one entry per CDR3 protein. The data contain fewer than 85,000 distinct CDR3 sequences, 3.5% to 5% of them singletons. Trimming shortened V by 3 bases and J by 4 bases, and 8 bases separated the two germline ends. The CDR3 is 13 amino acids. CDR1 LGHNA and CDR2 YSLEER come from the germline V gene. V gene TRBV4-3 combines with J gene TRBJ2-3; no firm D call. The origin of this receptor is a man aged 25-45 years with multiple sclerosis. The sample comprised PBMCs. Written as DNA, the CDR3 is TGCGCCAGCAGCCAGGCTAGATCAGATACGCAGTATTTT. It encodes CASSQARSDTQYF.